This T cell receptor (beta chain) was captured in a study of T cell repertoires in cytomegalovirus infection. This clonotype was seen a handful of times. TCRdb processed the reads anew with MiXCR; each CDR3 protein has one entry. The table shows around 200,000 distinct CDR3 sequences, with 17% occurring only once. Germline loops: CDR1 SGHVS, CDR2 FQNEAQ. V lost 5 bases and J lost 0; bases outside the gene matches: 6. The CDR3 loop spans 16 amino acids. The J gene is TRBJ2-7, the V gene TRBV7-8, with 11 bases fitting TRBD1. The clonotype was recovered from a human donor in good health (CMV status not recorded). Some clones in this sample may be carry-over from other donors' samples. Sequenced sample: CD8+ T cells from PBMCs. CDR3 sequence: CASSPFGQGASYEQYF. The CDR3 DNA is TGTGCCAGCAGCCCCTTTGGACAGGGGGCCTCCTACGAGCAGTACTTC.